One TCR beta chain is described in this entry. There are a few counts of this clone. This clone's antigen is unknown. No much larger clonotype is one base removed from it; base qualities were not supplied. The data stem from a study of beta chain features in type 1 diabetes (dated by TCRdb to between 2018 and 2020). Describing the broader study: Mean age, gender distribution, total cell number and subset yield were not different between patients and healthy donors. In the study, TCRB repertoires of sorted circulating CD4+ T cell subsets from recently diagnosed type 1 diabetes patients were compared with those of matched healthy donors. Naive and central memory subsets were obtained from all 30 or so donors, but regulatory and stem cell-like memory subsets were isolated from only 8 patients and roughly eight healthy donors. A total of 90 million to 120 million sorted cells were examined across all samples, and a strong correlation was observed between cell number per subset and RNA yield.

Looking up the germline V gene yields CDR1 SQVTM and CDR2 ANQGSEA. V lost 4 bases and J lost 9 bases; the stretch between them is 28 bases long. The CDR3 runs 17 amino acids, cysteine and phenylalanine included. CDR3 DNA only is kept here, 51 bases in frame from base 1. Each donor gave one peripheral blood draw, roughly 0.12 L on average, collected into heparinised tubes. A BD FACSAria II and a panel including CD45RO, CCR7, CD25, CD127, CD95 and CD27 were used to sort naive, central memory, regulatory and stem cell-like memory CD4+ T cells. A purity above 98% was achieved for all sorted populations. PBMCs were isolated immediately by Lymphoprep density gradient centrifugation and stained directly without culture. Samples were stained and sorted in pairs, with one healthy donor and one patient per experiment, so that batch effects were minimized. The entire amount of isolated RNA was reverse transcribed using the High Capacity cDNA Reverse Transcription Kit, so the sequenced TCRB transcripts were expressed ones. Naive, central memory and regulatory T cell samples underwent deep immunoSEQ sequencing, averaging about 3.3 million total reads per sample. Sorted cells were lysed in RLT buffer, and RNA was extracted using DNase-treated RNeasy Micro or Mini kits according to cell number. Each cell subset was processed separately to prevent cross-contamination, with patient and healthy donor samples processed together. The immunoSEQ multiplex PCR was used to amplify TCRB sequences from cDNA, yielding 87-bp fragments that span the CDR3 region. Sequencing of the amplicons was performed on the Illumina HiSeq platform. In the paper's pipeline: PCR bias was corrected computationally using synthetic template baselines, and reads within Hamming distance 2 were collapsed, with unmergeable singletons discarded. Reads were aligned to IMGT to assign V, D and J genes, CDR3 length, and insertions or deletions at six rearrangement sites. Within each subset, clonotype counts were normalized to sorted cell number, and only after that were true diversity and Gini coefficients computed with the tcR R package. The overlap coefficient, calculated on TCRB nucleotide sequences, was used to quantify repertoire sharing. Out-of-frame TCRB sequences from naive cells were analyzed as a proxy for the pre-selection repertoire. TCRdb mirrors the immuneACCESS table, restricted to in-frame sequences. Some clones are absent from its copies; in checked studies, under half trace to an unresolved V gene, and the reason for the others is unknown. The V and J calls and clone size were taken over from that table, and D and trimming were inferred from the DNA. Counted in this sample were roughly 250,000 clones; 68% of them appeared once. Around 0.057% of the sample belongs to the ten largest clones.

Overall results and qualifications from the work: Shorter templates might be favored by PCR, yet because patient and control samples were amplified and corrected together, any such skew would affect both groups equally. In all four CD4+ subsets, TCRB CDR3 length was moderately but significantly shorter in type 1 diabetes patients. Only small numbers of individuals were included in the HLA sub-analyses, which left unresolved whether HLA type had any influence on TCRB rearrangement. Patients with type 1 diabetes made fewer insertions and deleted more nucleotides at VDJ recombination sites, implying thymic rearrangement abnormalities. Because cDNA was sequenced instead of genomic DNA, activated cells with high expression could be over-represented, although the groups did not differ in activation or CD3 levels. Naive, central memory and regulatory TCRB repertoires appeared more similar among patients than among healthy donors.

This TCR was recovered from a man aged 25 to 40 in good health. Material: naive CD4+ T cells from blood. The cell subset or site label corresponds to: true naive CD4+ T cells. The chain couples TRBV29-1 to TRBJ2-4; the D region possibly corresponds to TRBD1 (5 bases align). The CDR3 reads as follows: CSVVPRVRDGMKSIQYF. The nucleotide sequence is TGCAGCGTTGTACCCCGGGTCAGGGATGGGATGAAGAGCATTCAGTACTTC. Here the CDR3 is joined to the reference TRBV29-1 and TRBJ2-4 genes, and the full variable domain is: SAVISQKPSRDICQRGTSLTIQCQVDSQVTMMFWYRQQPGQSLTLIATANQGSEATYESGFVIDKFPISRPNLTFSTLTVSNMSPEDSSIYLCSVVPRVRDGMKSIQYFGAGTRLSVL.